Given below is one TCR beta chain in context. Methods used by the authors: Estimation of nucleated cell counts was performed using reference gene primer amplification. Clones were sequenced by immunoSEQ multiplex PCR, and TCRdb holds only the in-frame ones, with some missing. V and J calls and clone size are those listed in that table; D and trimming were worked out from the DNA. Among about 87,000 clones listed, approximately 86% were seen once. The CDR3 is 14 residues long. Trimming at V came to 3 bases and at J to 4 bases, leaving 2 bases not matched to a gene. Germline V CDR1 and CDR2: SGHRS, YFSETQ. These data come from a study of blood T cell repertoires in COVID-19. Overall study context: The United States, Italy and Spain provided the acute and convalescent COVID-19 samples. PBMCs, B-cell-depleted T cells, or T cells provided the cDNA or gDNA that made up the material.

This TCR derives from a man aged 40-49 years with acute or convalescent COVID-19. The chain combines TRBV5-1 with TRBJ2-1; 9 bases fit TRBD1. What was sequenced was peripheral blood. Here the CDR3 DNA reads TGCGCCAGCAGCTCGGGACAGGGATACAATGAGCAGTTCTTC. Encoded protein: CASSSGQGYNEQFF.